This T cell receptor (beta chain) came from a study of PD-1 blockade in classical Hodgkin lymphoma. There are a few counts of this clone. Other nucleotide sequences in the sample specify the same CDR3. The length of the CDR3 is 12 residues. Per the germline V gene, CDR1 is KGHSH and CDR2 is LQKENI. V lost 6 bases and J lost 1, with 6 bases in between. The repertoire was sequenced with immunoSEQ multiplex PCR; TCRdb's copy has only in-frame clones and lacks some. The data show 110,000 or so clones, about 92% seen once. Regarding time point: cycle 4 day 1 (C4D1), after 5 to 7 weeks of nivolumab. In every patient, relapse followed autologous stem cell transplantation, while exposure to brentuximab vedotin differed.

The J gene is TRBJ2-5, the V gene TRBV18, with D perhaps being TRBD1 or TRBD2 (5 bases each). Sequencing used peripheral blood mononuclear cells (PBMCs), obtained before the fourth cycle of nivolumab. The origin of this receptor is a human donor with classical Hodgkin lymphoma. CDR3: CASSGGQETQYF. CDR3 nucleotides: TGTGCCAGCTCTGGGGGCCAAGAGACCCAGTACTTC.